Below are 6 T cell receptor beta chains sequenced from a single sample in a study of blood T cell repertoires in COVID-19. Assay used: immunoSEQ multiplex PCR; TCRdb lists only in-frame clones, some missing. The data show tens of thousands of clones, under 90% seen once. The sequenced sample was peripheral blood. The receptors here all came from a man between 50 and 59 years old with active COVID-19.

This rearrangement joins TRBV4-3 to TRBJ1-5; D gene unclear. Per the germline V gene, CDR1 is LGHNA and CDR2 is YSLEER. V shed 2 bases and J shed 5 bases, with 10 bases lying between them. The length of the CDR3 is 14 residues. CDR3 sequence reads: CASSQQVHYQPQHF. CDR3 nucleotides: TGCGCCAGCAGCCAACAGGTGCACTATCAGCCCCAGCATTTT.

The CDR3 reads CASSWGTGPSTDTQYF. The CDR3 coding sequence is TGCGCCAGCAGCTGGGGGACAGGACCGTCCACAGATACGCAGTATTTT. This chain links TRBV5-1 with TRBJ2-3; 8 bases fit TRBD1. The CDR3 has 16 residues. CDR1 and CDR2 from the germline V gene are SGHRS and YFSETQ. V trimming: 3 bases; J trimming: 2 bases; junction bases outside the gene matches: 8. The complete variable domain, with remaining parts taken from reference TRBV5-1 and TRBJ2-3, reads KAGVTQTPRYLIKTRGQQVTLSCSPISGHRSVSWYQQTPGQGLQFLFEYFSETQRNKGNFPGRFSGRQFSNSRSEMNVSTLELGDSALYLCASSWGTGPSTDTQYFGPGTRLTVL.

In its sample, this clone was seen a few times. This sequence joins TRBV30 and TRBJ2-1, with TRBD2 matching 7 bases. V shed 7 bases and J 4 bases; nucleotides not matched to a gene: 7. This CDR3 region has 13 residues. Per germline, CDR1 GTSNPN and CDR2 SVGIG (reference sequence). The CDR3 loop is CAFQRGTYNEQFF. DNA of the CDR3: TGTGCCTTCCAGCGGGGAACGTACAATGAGCAGTTCTTC.

The chain joins TRBV28 to TRBJ1-5; D gene ambiguous. CDR1 and CDR2 from the germline V gene are MDHEN and SYDVKM. Trimming took off 6 bases at V and 4 bases at J, with 10 bases between the two ends. This CDR3 contains 13 residues. The CDR3 is CASRPGVNQPQHF. The CDR3 DNA reads TGTGCCAGCAGACCCGGGGTGAATCAGCCCCAGCATTTT.

The gene calls are TRBV5-1 and TRBJ2-2; D perhaps matches TRBD1 (5 bases). V lost 4 bases, J lost 5 bases, and 15 bases lay in between. There are 15 residues in the CDR3. Per the germline V gene, CDR1 is SGHRS and CDR2 is YFSETQ. Here the CDR3 reads CASSPAGIGTGELFF. CDR3 sequence (DNA): TGCGCCAGCAGCCCAGCAGGGATTGGGACCGGGGAGCTGTTTTTT.

V usage is TRBV7-9 and J usage is TRBJ2-7; possible D gene TRBD2, 7 bases. The CDR3 is 16 amino acids. Germline CDR1 is SEHNR and CDR2 is FQNEAQ (reference sequence). Deletions cut 5 bases from V and 2 bases from J, with 19 bases between. The CDR3 nucleotides are TGTGCCAGCAGCCGGCTGGAGGCGGGGGCACCCTACGAGCAGTACTTC. Translated, it gives CASSRLEAGAPYEQYF.